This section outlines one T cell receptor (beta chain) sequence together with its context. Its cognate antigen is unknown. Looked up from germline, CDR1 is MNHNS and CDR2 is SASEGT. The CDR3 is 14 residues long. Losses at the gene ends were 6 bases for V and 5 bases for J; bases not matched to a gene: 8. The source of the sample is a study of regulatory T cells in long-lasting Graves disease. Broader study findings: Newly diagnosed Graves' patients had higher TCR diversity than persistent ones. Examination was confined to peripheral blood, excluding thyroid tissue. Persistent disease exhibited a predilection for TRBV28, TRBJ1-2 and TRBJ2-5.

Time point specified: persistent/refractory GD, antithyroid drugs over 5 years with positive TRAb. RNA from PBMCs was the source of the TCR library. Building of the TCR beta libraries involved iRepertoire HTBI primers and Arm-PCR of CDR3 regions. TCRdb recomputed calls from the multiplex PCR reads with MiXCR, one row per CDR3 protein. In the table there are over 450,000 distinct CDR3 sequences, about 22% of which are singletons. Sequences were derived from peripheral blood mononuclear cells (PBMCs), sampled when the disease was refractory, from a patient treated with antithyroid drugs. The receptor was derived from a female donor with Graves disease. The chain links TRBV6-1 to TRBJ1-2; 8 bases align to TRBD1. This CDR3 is CASRDGQGGYGYTF. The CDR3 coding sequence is TGTGCCAGCAGAGATGGACAGGGAGGATATGGCTACACCTTC.